Listed here are 25 T cell receptor beta chains from one sample, sequenced in a study of early T cells in non-severe SARS-CoV-2 infection. MiXCR, applied by TCRdb to the 5' RACE reads, yields one record per CDR3 protein. The sample shows about 67,000 distinct CDR3 sequences, under 14% of them seen only once. The sequenced material came from whole blood. Receptors were obtained from an adult who was a healthcare worker with PCR-confirmed SARS-CoV-2 infection or an uninfected control (not recorded which).

This chain links TRBV12-3 or TRBV12-4 with TRBJ2-7; TRBD1 is a possible D gene (6 bases). Trimming stripped 2 bases from V and 6 bases from J, with 11 bases between. The CDR3 is 13 residues long. The CDR3 loop is CASSLSRGGEQYF. CDR3 nucleotide sequence: TGTGCCAGCAGTTTATCCAGGGGCGGCGAGCAGTACTTC.

J is TRBJ2-5 and V is TRBV9, with D hard to call. CDR3 length equals 14 residues. Germline assignment: CDR1 SGDLS and CDR2 YYNGEE. Trimming took off 0 bases at V and 7 bases at J, with 13 bases between the two ends. CDR3 amino acids: CASSVVPDAATQYF. The CDR3 nucleotides are TGTGCCAGCAGCGTAGTGCCAGATGCAGCGACCCAGTACTTC. Supplemented by reference TRBV9 and TRBJ2-5, the full variable domain reads DSGVTQTPKHLITATGQRVTLRCSPRSGDLSVYWYQQSLDQGLQFLIQYYNGEERAKGNILERFSAQQFPDLHSELNLSSLELGDSALYFCASSVVPDAATQYFGPGTRLLVL.

In this sample, this clonotype turned up many times. V usage is TRBV20-1 and J usage is TRBJ1-3; D gene unclear. In germline, CDR1 is DFQATT, CDR2 SNEGSKA (reference sequence). The CDR3 has 14 amino acids. V was clipped by 0 bases and J by 5 bases, with 11 bases between them. The CDR3 sequence: CSARDLGDRNTIYF. Written as DNA, the CDR3 is TGCAGTGCTAGAGATCTAGGTGATAGAAACACCATATATTTT.

This clonotype was observed once. This clone may be a read error of a much larger clone one base away. The chain couples TRBV5-5 to TRBJ1-6; 8 bases are a match to TRBD1. Trimming took 6 bases from V and 7 from J; bases not matched to a gene: 9. Per the germline V gene, CDR1 is SGHKS and CDR2 is YYEKEE (reference sequence). This CDR3 spans 15 amino acids. CDR3 DNA sequence: TGTGCCAGCAACTATACAGGGGGATGGAATTCACCCCTCCACTTT. Translating gives CASNYTGGWNSPLHF.

This clonotype has just a few counts. The V and J genes are TRBV5-4 and TRBJ2-4, with 7 bases that match TRBD1. The CDR3 has 16 residues. The junction had 7 bases not matched to a gene; V was cut back by 4 bases and J by 0 bases. Germline V gene sequence: CDR1 SGHNT, CDR2 YYREEE (reference sequence). As DNA, the CDR3 is TGTGCCAGCAGCACAAACAGGGGCCTAGCCAAAAACATTCAGTACTTC. Protein product: CASSTNRGLAKNIQYF.

Ten or more counts support this clonotype. The chain recombines TRBV2 with TRBJ2-7, with D hard to call. This CDR3 region has 11 residues. Germline CDR1 reads SNHLY; CDR2 reads FYNNEI. Trimming stripped 2 bases from V and 2 bases from J, with 1 base between. The CDR3 reads CASSEPYEQYF. As DNA, the CDR3 is TGTGCCAGCAGTGAACCCTACGAGCAGTACTTC.

This clonotype was counted only a few times. The chain links TRBV12-3 or TRBV12-4 to TRBJ1-2, with TRBD1 identical over 9 bases. V lost 6 bases, J lost 4 bases, and 12 bases stayed unmatched. This CDR3 contains 16 residues. DNA of the CDR3: TGTGCCAGCAGAAATACAGGGGGCGCGTCTCGCTATGGCTACACCTTC. The encoded protein is CASRNTGGASRYGYTF.

This clonotype was detected many times. V and J are TRBV25-1 and TRBJ1-2; D not resolved. Germline lookup yields CDR1 MGHDK and CDR2 SYGVNS. The V end was cut by 2 bases, the J end by 1 base, with 5 bases between. The CDR3 consists of 13 residues. The CDR3 DNA reads as TGTGCCAGCAGTGAAGGGTATAACTATGGCTACACCTTC. This translates into CASSEGYNYGYTF.

In its sample, this clonotype was seen many times. The V and J genes are TRBV7-3 and TRBJ2-1, with TRBD2 matching 11 bases. The V and J ends lost 3 bases and 0 bases, in that order; junction bases with no gene match: 13. In germline, CDR1 is SGHTA, CDR2 FQGTGA. The CDR3 spans 20 residues. CDR3: CASSLAPGTSGGSSYNEQFF. The CDR3 DNA reads as TGTGCCAGCAGCTTGGCCCCCGGGACTAGCGGTGGTAGCTCCTACAATGAGCAGTTCTTC.

For this clonotype: A read error is possible here, since a much larger clone lies one base away. The chain employs TRBV6-6 and TRBJ1-5; weak D call: TRBD1 (6 bases). The CDR3 length is 15 residues. The germline V gene encodes CDR1 MNHNY and CDR2 SVGAGI (reference sequence). CDR3: CASRGGEYSNRPQHF. CDR3 nucleotide sequence: TGTGCCAGCAGAGGGGGGGAGTATAGCAATCGGCCCCAGCATTTT.

The sample holds a few counts of this clonotype. The gene calls are TRBV6-5 and TRBJ1-2; D unresolved. Germline CDR1 is MNHEY and CDR2 is SVGAGI. The V end lost 2 bases, the J end lost 7 bases, and 11 bases lay between the germline ends. There are 13 residues in the CDR3. The CDR3 nucleotides are TGTGCCAGCAGTTACGGGAGGAACGGTGGCTACACCTTC. Encoded protein: CASSYGRNGGYTF.

This clonotype was observed many times. This chain joins TRBV7-9 and TRBJ2-3, with D maybe TRBD2 (6 bases). Trimming pared 1 base from V and 10 bases from J, leaving 15 bases between. The germline V gene has CDR1 SEHNR and CDR2 FQNEAQ (reference sequence). This CDR3 is built from 14 residues. The DNA for the CDR3 is TGTGCCAGCAGCTTAGTTGACATAGCGGCTCCGCAGTATTTT. This gives the protein CASSLVDIAAPQYF.

The gene calls are TRBV6-1 and TRBJ1-1; D is ambiguous. The CDR3 runs to 14 residues. Germline V CDR1 and CDR2: MNHNS, SASEGT. Trimming left V 6 bases short and J 3 bases short, with 14 bases between. In DNA form, the CDR3 reads TGTGCCAGCAGGGCCGGAATTGAGGACACTGAAGCTTTCTTT. Its protein is CASRAGIEDTEAFF.

This clonotype was seen a handful of times. The chain recombines TRBV7-3 with TRBJ1-1; D remains unclear. This CDR3 spans 14 amino acids. Deletions cut 5 bases from V and 0 bases from J, with 10 bases between. Germline V lookup: CDR1 SGHTA, CDR2 FQGTGA. Here the CDR3 DNA reads TGTGCCAGCAGCCCCACCCAGATGAACACTGAAGCTTTCTTT. Translation: CASSPTQMNTEAFF.

This clonotype was detected ten times or more. CDR3 in amino acids: CASSWASTDTQYF. The CDR3 coding sequence is TGTGCCAGCAGCTGGGCTAGCACAGATACGCAGTATTTT. V is TRBV7-6 and J is TRBJ2-3; D not resolved. V was shortened by 4 bases and J by 0 bases, with 5 bases between the two germline ends. The CDR3 is 13 residues long. Germline V CDR1 and CDR2: SGHVS, FNYEAQ.

This clonotype was observed many times. V is TRBV7-2 and J is TRBJ1-3; D is undetermined. CDR3 length: 11 amino acids. Germline CDR1 is SGHTA and CDR2 is FQGNSA. The ends were cut back, 1 base at V and 5 bases at J, with 0 bases in the middle. The CDR3 DNA reads as TGTGCCAGCAGCTTAGGAAACACCATATATTTT. Its translation: CASSLGNTIYF.

In this sample, this clonotype turned up many times. The chain is built from TRBV10-3 and TRBJ2-5, with TRBD2 matching 7 bases. The junction had 13 bases not matched to a gene; V was cut back by 7 bases and J by 5 bases. Germline V lookup: CDR1 ENHRY, CDR2 SYGVKD. CDR3 length: 15 residues. The CDR3 is CAIKVTAGEVETQYF. CDR3 DNA: TGTGCCATCAAAGTCACTGCGGGAGAGGTGGAGACCCAGTACTTC.

At least ten counts were recorded for this clonotype. The chain uses TRBV7-6 and TRBJ1-4; D is unclear. Germline-derived CDR1 and CDR2 are SGHVS and FNYEAQ. The CDR3 is 18 residues long. The V end lost 5 bases, the J end lost 0 bases, and 19 bases lay between the germline ends. The CDR3 spells CASSPIGILPATNEKLFF. CDR3 in DNA: TGTGCCAGCAGCCCGATAGGGATCCTTCCTGCAACTAATGAAAAACTGTTTTTT.

This clonotype was recorded a few times. The chain links TRBV12-3 or TRBV12-4 to TRBJ2-1, with D possibly being TRBD2 (5 bases). Trimming cost V 6 bases and J 2 bases, with 8 bases left between them. The CDR3 spans 13 residues. The CDR3 protein is CASSGLAYNEQFF. Written as DNA, the CDR3 is TGTGCCAGCAGCGGACTGGCCTACAATGAGCAGTTCTTC.

Many counts were recorded for this clonotype. CDR3 nucleotides: TGTGCCAGCAGCTTAGGGGACGCAACAGATACGCAGTATTTT. Its translation: CASSLGDATDTQYF. The genes are TRBV7-2 and TRBJ2-3; D may be TRBD1 or TRBD2 (5 bases each). V was cut by 1 base and J by 3 bases, with 8 bases left in between. Per germline, CDR1 SGHTA and CDR2 FQGNSA. The CDR3 has 14 residues. The variable domain in full, with the rest retrieved from reference TRBV7-2 and TRBJ2-3, is GAGVSQSPSNKVTEKGKDVELRCDPISGHTALYWYRQSLGQGLEFLIYFQGNSAPDKSGLPSDRFSAERTGGSVSTLTIQRTQQEDSAVYLCASSLGDATDTQYFGPGTRLTVL.

This clonotype was picked up many times. The chain carries TRBV6-6 and TRBJ1-2; TRBD1 is a possible D gene (5 bases). The length of the CDR3 is 13 residues. The germline V gene encodes CDR1 MNHNY and CDR2 SVGAGI (reference sequence). Trimming removed 6 bases from V and 5 bases from J, with 13 bases in between. The CDR3 region is CASREGLYYGYTF. The CDR3 DNA follows: TGTGCCAGCAGGGAGGGGCTCTATTATGGCTACACCTTC.

The chain combines TRBV7-3 with TRBJ1-4; unclear D gene. V dropped 1 base and J dropped 5 bases, with 14 bases sitting between them. This CDR3 region has 16 residues. Germline V gene data show CDR1 as SGHTA and CDR2 as FQGTGA. This CDR3 reads CASSLNDNVGNEKLFF. CDR3 bases: TGTGCCAGCAGCTTAAATGATAACGTCGGAAATGAAAAACTGTTTTTT.

This chain links TRBV5-1 with TRBJ2-1; D might be TRBD2 (5 bases). Trimming removed 0 bases from V and 8 bases from J, with 6 bases in between. The germline CDR1 and CDR2 sequences are SGHRS and YFSETQ. The CDR3 runs 12 residues. The chain's CDR3 is CASSLGEYEQFF. The CDR3 DNA reads as TGCGCCAGCAGCTTGGGGGAGTATGAGCAGTTCTTC.

This clonotype was counted ten times or more. This chain joins TRBV29-1 and TRBJ1-4, with D maybe TRBD1 (5 bases). Germline values: CDR1 SQVTM, CDR2 ANQGSEA. The germline V and J ends were trimmed by 4 bases and 4 bases, with 10 bases remaining between them. CDR3 length equals 13 residues. The CDR3 DNA is TGCAGCGTTGTTAAGGGGAATAATGAAAAACTGTTTTTT. Encoded protein: CSVVKGNNEKLFF.

At least ten counts were recorded for this clonotype. The J gene is TRBJ1-6, the V gene TRBV3-1, with D possibly TRBD1 on 5 matching bases. V lost 4 bases and J lost 6, with 13 bases in between. The CDR3 is made up of 15 amino acids. Germline-derived CDR1 and CDR2 are LGHDT and YNNKEL (reference sequence). The CDR3 DNA reads as TGTGCCAGCAGCCTAGAGGGGAGGCTTAATTCACCCCTCCACTTT. Its translation is CASSLEGRLNSPLHF.